This T cell receptor beta chain was profiled in a study of naive and memory T cell subsets. This CDR3 is built from 14 residues. The V segment lost 5 bases and the J segment 5 bases; nucleotides outside the gene matches: 7. Germline V lookup: CDR1 MNHNY, CDR2 SVGAGI (reference sequence). Turning to this clonotype: What it binds is not known.

Study results and caveats: A few larger clonotypes appeared in naive repertoires, especially CD8, possibly memory cells re-expressing CD45RA.

Both TRBC1 and TRBC2 were covered by a beta constant-region primer of two equimolar oligonucleotides. Nested alpha and beta constant-region primers with the SP2 primer drove four PCR rounds on ligated cDNA. TCRdb independently ran MiXCR on the UMI-ligation and nested PCR reads; one entry per CDR3 protein. The sample yields 130,000 to 150,000 distinct CDR3 sequences, about 23% seen once. The rearrangement uses TRBV6-6 and TRBJ1-1; 8 bases are a match to TRBD1. Sequences were obtained from naive CD4+ T cells from blood. The TCR sequence derives from a human donor in good health. Here the CDR3 reads CASSVRQGQTEAFF. CDR3 nucleotides: TGTGCCAGCAGTGTCAGACAGGGGCAAACTGAAGCTTTCTTT.